This entry features one T cell receptor beta chain sequence. There is no known antigen for this receptor. At one end the junction does not follow the germline gene, possibly because of a read error. The cohort consisted of 670 or so healthy bone marrow donors. All cohort members were sampled while nominally healthy, although unrecorded immune exposures were likely present. The donor tested CMV seronegative and was one of the 352 seronegative cohort members. A peripheral blood sample was provided by each donor, and peripheral blood mononuclear cells were used for TCR beta sequencing. Genomic DNA was extracted from the blood cell samples with the Qiagen DNeasy Blood Extraction Kit. This record comes from a study of cytomegalovirus exposure and HLA in healthy donors (dated by TCRdb to 2016 to 2017). Turning to the overall study: An earlier analysis of some 500 of the donors reported more than 250 Gb of sequence data and some 120 million unique TCR beta sequences from 190 million or so T cells. About 330 gigabases of sequencing data and about 92 million unique TCR sequences made up an early release that covered fewer than 650 HLA-typed donors. Of the 300 to 450 genotyped donors, about 84% fell in the genetic ancestry cluster associated with self-reported Caucasian donors. The study aimed to test whether signatures of past pathogen exposure could be identified by cataloging public T cell receptors. The study used immunosequencing to profile the T cell repertoires of under 700 subjects and linked those repertoires to cytomegalovirus serostatus. In addition to the first cohort of approximately 650 subjects, a separate validation cohort of some 120 different subjects was used. To predict cytomegalovirus infection status, the study combined high-throughput TCR immunosequencing, statistical association of individual TCRs with disease status, and machine learning. A later analysis re-analyzed previously published TCR beta repertoires from 600 to 850 donors and added high-resolution HLA genotyping to study TCR occurrence patterns. Rather than drawing on any new phenotypic data, the later analysis identified candidate immune exposures from TCR beta sequences and the way those sequences occurred across donors. In an earlier analysis of over 550 of the donors, high-throughput TCR beta sequencing was used to judge whether each TCR beta V gene segment behaved as functional or pseudogenic. Donor age, sex, ethnicity and CMV serostatus were compiled alongside the repertoire data. A later genetic analysis took genome-wide SNP genotypes for about 55% of the roughly 700 donors and used that subset as a discovery cohort. All discovery cohort repertoires had been generated using a single sequencing platform. Class I and class II HLA loci were covered by the typing at four-digit resolution. The number of typed donors differed by locus: about 620-640 for A, B, C, DRB1 and DQB1; 500 to 550 for DQA1; approximately 610 for DPA1; and around 490 for DPB1. Several DR-DQ haplotypes were handled as single units for association and clustering, since linkage in the cohort was strong. Among about 410 genotyped donors of the cohort, an average of approximately 200,000 unique TCR beta nucleotide sequences was sequenced per donor, of which 15% to 20% were non-productive.

The protocol used for the library was the immunoSEQ multiplex PCR assay. The multiplex PCR relied on a mix of 60 forward primers for TCR Vbeta segments and 13 reverse primers for TCR Jbeta segments. The CDR3 region of rearranged TCR beta genes was amplified from genomic DNA by a multiplex PCR assay. The Illumina HiSeq System was used to sequence the amplified TCR beta libraries as 87-base-pair reads. As for the original processing: Across the 670 or so repertoires, a later analysis counted about 81 million unique TCR beta chains, around 11 million of which were shared by at least two donors. Raw reads were error-corrected and collapsed into unique sequences by a nearest-neighbor algorithm in which closely related sequences were merged to remove PCR and sequencing errors. To assign V, D and J gene segments, CDR3 sequences were aligned to IMGT reference sequences. For a sequence to be retained, a match of at least six nucleotides to both a V gene segment and a J gene segment was required. Rearrangements were classified as productive when the CDR3 lacked stop codons and remained in frame with V and J, and all other rearrangements were classified as non-productive. Following IMGT convention, CDR3 was defined as the stretch from the second conserved V-encoded cysteine to the conserved J-encoded phenylalanine. The earlier analysis of some 550 of the donors excluded any sequence lacking an unambiguous match to a single V gene segment. In an earlier analysis of 587 of the donors, a V segment was called functional when productive rearrangements were above 56.7%, and segregating when the standard deviation between donors exceeded 5%. A statistical classification framework was built to diagnose cytomegalovirus status from the catalog of TCR beta chain sequences. V and J gene assignment, in a later analysis, came from comparing TCR nucleotide sequences with IMGT/GENE-DB human TR gene sequences. The TCRdist pipeline was used in a later analysis to assign CDR3 sequences and most-parsimonious VDJ recombination scenarios. In a later analysis, every TCR beta chain was defined by the combination of its CDR3 amino acid sequence and its V-gene family, and reads without a unique V-gene family were dropped. To address suspected cross-contamination and a sequencing artifact, a later analysis removed around 600 highly shared, low-generation-probability nucleotide sequences. In a later analysis, a clonal expansion index for each public chain was calculated from normalized within-repertoire ranks of inferred template counts. In a later analysis, generation probabilities were computed with a VDJ recombination model fitted to out-of-frame rearrangements, and the resulting probabilities were checked against IGoR. In a later analysis, hypergeometric tests were used to score TCR-TCR, TCR-HLA and TCR-CMV co-occurrence, with a repertoire-size bias correction applied to TCR pairs. False discovery rates were estimated in a later analysis by permuting HLA or CMV assignments 20 times. In a later analysis, co-occurring TCRs were grouped using DBSCAN, with TCRdist sequence similarity added in when clustering inside HLA-allele-positive subsets. Repertoires with fewer than 30,000 or more than 120,000 public chains were left out of co-occurrence clustering, as were about 5 repertoires with anomalous nucleotide sharing. TCRdb mirrors the immuneACCESS table, restricted to in-frame sequences. Some clones are absent from its copies; in checked studies, under half trace to an unresolved V gene, and the reason for the others is unknown. V and J calls and clone size are copied from that table; D and trimming were computed from the DNA. The sample data list under 200,000 clones, and roughly 83% of these were observed just once. Less than 2.5% of the sample is in the top ten clones.

The germline V gene (reference sequence) provides CDR1 LNHDA and CDR2 SQIVND. The cysteine opens and the phenylalanine closes a CDR3 of 16 amino acids. Here the CDR3 DNA is all that survives: 48 bases in frame from base 1. Points the paper makes about the study in general: In a later genetic analysis, fewer N-insertions in productive TCRs were reported among donors in an Asian-associated ancestry cluster than the roughly 710-donor mean. In a later genetic analysis, a missense DCLRE1C variant was associated with V-gene and J-gene trimming of TCR beta chains, and the association was replicated in an independent cohort. The authors suggested that the approach could potentially be generalized to other disease states and immunological phenotypes. In vitro tests confirmed that a few of the cytomegalovirus-associated TCR beta chains recognize cytomegalovirus antigens. Linkage disequilibrium might explain the correlated functional status among segregating V segments, but an unknown experimental factor could not be excluded. Because counts were too low, some 16 rarely observed V segments, including chromosome 9 orphons, were excluded from the earlier analysis of 500 to 700 of the donors. Broadly in line with IMGT annotations, most TCR beta V segments showed up in productive rearrangements about 87% or about 30% of the time in an earlier analysis of 450 to 600 of the donors. Because the 87-base-pair reads could not distinguish some IMGT-functional V segments, including TRBV6-2 and TRBV6-3, those segments were excluded. CMV serostatus was the only immune exposure information available for the cohort. According to a later analysis, parvovirus B19, influenza, CMV and Epstein-Barr virus appeared linked to several top co-occurrence clusters. When HLA alleles, especially DR and DQ, strongly co-occurred, TCR associations were difficult to assign to individual alleles. Compared with equally common non-associated chains, HLA-associated TCR beta chains in a later analysis were more clonally expanded and had lower generation probabilities. Because HLA typing was unavailable for some donors at each locus, only the typed subset was used in association tests. Most TCR sequences were seen in very few donors, while some public TCRs were found in many individuals. A cluster of highly shared sequence variants was judged likely to represent a technical artifact of the sequencing pipeline. At a false discovery rate of 0.05, a later analysis linked roughly 17,000 TCR beta sequences to specific HLA alleles. The cohort was sequenced for TCR beta chains only, and without alpha or paired-chain data the features that could be detected were limited. A later analysis found that most CMV-associated TCR beta chains appeared HLA-restricted, with HLA associations seemingly driven largely by CMV exposure. A total of some 180 TCR beta chains were listed by the study as associated with cytomegalovirus. In a later analysis, the rate of TCR association differed among HLA loci, with DRB1 alleles having the most associated TCRs and HLA-C alleles having the fewest. A further reported finding was that TCR beta sequences accurately predicted the HLA-A and HLA-B alleles for most subjects in the first cohort. The presence/absence analyses assumed that sequencing depth was roughly uniform across donors, and that assumption may not be true. In both the original and validation cohorts, the classifier was reported to diagnose cytomegalovirus status with high specificity and sensitivity.

The sequenced material came from PBMCs. The sequence derives from a woman in her 50s in good health and CMV-seronegative. The sequence is built from TRBV19 and TRBJ2-2; a weak D assignment points to TRBD2 (6 bases agree). The CDR3 loop reads CASSIGYGGTAGELFF. The DNA is as follows: TGTGCCAGTAGTATAGGGTATGGGGGGACCGCCGGAGAGCTGTTTTTT.